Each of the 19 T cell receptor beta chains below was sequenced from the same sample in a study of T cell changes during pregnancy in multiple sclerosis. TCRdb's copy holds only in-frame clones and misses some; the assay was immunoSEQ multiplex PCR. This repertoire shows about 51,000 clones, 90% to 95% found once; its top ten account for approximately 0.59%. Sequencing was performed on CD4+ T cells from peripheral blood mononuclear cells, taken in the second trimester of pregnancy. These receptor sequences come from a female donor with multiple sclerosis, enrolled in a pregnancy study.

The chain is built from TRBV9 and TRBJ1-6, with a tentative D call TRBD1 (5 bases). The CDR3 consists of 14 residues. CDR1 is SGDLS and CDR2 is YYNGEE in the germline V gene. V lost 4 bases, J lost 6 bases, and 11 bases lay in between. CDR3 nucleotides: TGTGCCAGCAGCCCTGACAGTCCTAATTCACCCCTCCACTTT. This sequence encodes CASSPDSPNSPLHF. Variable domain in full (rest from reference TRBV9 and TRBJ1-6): DSGVTQTPKHLITATGQRVTLRCSPRSGDLSVYWYQQSLDQGLQFLIQYYNGEERAKGNILERFSAQQFPDLHSELNLSSLELGDSALYFCASSPDSPNSPLHFGNGTRLTVT.

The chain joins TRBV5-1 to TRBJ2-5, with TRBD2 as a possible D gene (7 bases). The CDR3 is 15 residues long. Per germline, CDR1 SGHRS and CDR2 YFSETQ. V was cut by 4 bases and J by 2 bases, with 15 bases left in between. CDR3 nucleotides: TGCGCCAGCAGCCTCACCGGGGGGCTACAAGAGACCCAGTACTTC. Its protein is CASSLTGGLQETQYF.

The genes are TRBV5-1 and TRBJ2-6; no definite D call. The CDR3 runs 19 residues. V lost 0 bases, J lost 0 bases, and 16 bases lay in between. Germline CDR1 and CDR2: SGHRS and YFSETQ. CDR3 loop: CASSLGTRWAYSGANVLTF. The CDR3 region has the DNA TGCGCCAGCAGCTTGGGAACCAGGTGGGCCTACTCTGGGGCCAACGTCCTGACTTTC. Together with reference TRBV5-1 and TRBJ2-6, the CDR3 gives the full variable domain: KAGVTQTPRYLIKTRGQQVTLSCSPISGHRSVSWYQQTPGQGLQFLFEYFSETQRNKGNFPGRFSGRQFSNSRSEMNVSTLELGDSALYLCASSLGTRWAYSGANVLTFGAGSRLTVL.

DNA of the CDR3: TGTGCCGCCCAGCCGGGACGGGGGTTTAGCAATCAGCCCCAGCATTTT. This gives the protein CAAQPGRGFSNQPQHF. The gene calls are TRBV19 and TRBJ1-5; TRBD1 is a possible D gene (5 bases). CDR3 length: 16 amino acids. Germline CDR1 LNHDA, CDR2 SQIVND (reference sequence). Trimming removed 11 bases at V and 0 bases at J, with 20 bases between. Complete variable domain (other parts from reference TRBV19 and TRBJ1-5): DGGITQSPKYLFRKEGQNVTLSCEQNLNHDAMYWYRQDPGQGLRLIYYSQIVNDFQKGDIAEGYSVSREKKESFPLTVTSAQKNPTAFYLCAAQPGRGFSNQPQHFGDGTRLSIL.

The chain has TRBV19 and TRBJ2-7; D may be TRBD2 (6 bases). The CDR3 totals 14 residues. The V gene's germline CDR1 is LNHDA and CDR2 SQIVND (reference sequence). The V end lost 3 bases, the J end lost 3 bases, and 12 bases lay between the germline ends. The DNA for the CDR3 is TGTGCCAGTAGTATCGGCGGGGCGAACTACGAGCAGTACTTC. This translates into CASSIGGANYEQYF.

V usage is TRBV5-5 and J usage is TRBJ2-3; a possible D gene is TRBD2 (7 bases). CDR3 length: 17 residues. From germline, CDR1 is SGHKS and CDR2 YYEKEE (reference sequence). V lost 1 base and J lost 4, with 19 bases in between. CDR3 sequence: CASSLLRGAGSADTQYF. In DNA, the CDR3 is TGTGCCAGCAGCTTGTTACGGGGGGCCGGTTCGGCAGATACGCAGTATTTT.

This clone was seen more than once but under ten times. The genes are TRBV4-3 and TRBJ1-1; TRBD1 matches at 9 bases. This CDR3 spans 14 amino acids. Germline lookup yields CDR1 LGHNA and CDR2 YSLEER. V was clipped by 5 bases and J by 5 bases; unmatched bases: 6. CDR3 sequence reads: CASSSQGALTEAFF. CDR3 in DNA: TGCGCCAGCAGCTCACAGGGGGCTCTTACTGAAGCTTTCTTT.

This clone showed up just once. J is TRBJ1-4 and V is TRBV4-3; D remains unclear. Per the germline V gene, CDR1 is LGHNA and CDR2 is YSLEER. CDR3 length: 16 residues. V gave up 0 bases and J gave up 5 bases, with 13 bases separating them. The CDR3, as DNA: TGCGCCAGCAGCCAAGATCTGGGCAGCCCAAATGAAAAACTGTTTTTT. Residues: CASSQDLGSPNEKLFF.

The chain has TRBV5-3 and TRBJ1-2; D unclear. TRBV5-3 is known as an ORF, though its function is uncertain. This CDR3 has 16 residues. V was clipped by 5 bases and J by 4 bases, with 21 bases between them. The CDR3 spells CARRNNEGTQGYGYTF. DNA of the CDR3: TGTGCCAGAAGAAACAACGAGGGAACCCAAGGCTATGGCTACACCTTC.

The CDR3 loop reads CASSLYLGATEAFF. The CDR3 DNA follows: TGTGCCAGCAGCTTATATTTGGGAGCCACTGAAGCTTTCTTT. The chain recombines TRBV7-3 with TRBJ1-1, with D unresolved. Germline lookup yields CDR1 SGHTA and CDR2 FQGTGA. The CDR3 covers 14 residues. V lost 2 bases and J 4 bases, leaving 11 bases between the germline ends.

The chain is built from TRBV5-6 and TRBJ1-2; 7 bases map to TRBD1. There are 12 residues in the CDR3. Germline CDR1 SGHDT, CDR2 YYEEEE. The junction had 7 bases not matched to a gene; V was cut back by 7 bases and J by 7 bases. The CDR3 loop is CASYGTAGGYTF. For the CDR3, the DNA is TGTGCCAGCTATGGGACAGCCGGTGGCTACACCTTC.

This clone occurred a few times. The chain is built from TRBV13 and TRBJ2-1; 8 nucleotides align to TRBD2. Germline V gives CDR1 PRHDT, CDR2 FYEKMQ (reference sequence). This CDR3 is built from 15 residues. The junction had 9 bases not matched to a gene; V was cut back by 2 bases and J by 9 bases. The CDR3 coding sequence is TGTGCCAGCAGCTTATCAGGGTCGGGAGGGGGTGAGCAGTTCTTC. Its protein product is CASSLSGSGGGEQFF.

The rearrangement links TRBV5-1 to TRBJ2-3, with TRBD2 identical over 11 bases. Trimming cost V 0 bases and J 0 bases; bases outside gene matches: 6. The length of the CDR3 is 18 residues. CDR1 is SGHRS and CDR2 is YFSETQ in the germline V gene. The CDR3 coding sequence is TGCGCCAGCAGCTTGGGTCTAGCGGGGGGCTCTAGCACAGATACGCAGTATTTT. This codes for CASSLGLAGGSSTDTQYF. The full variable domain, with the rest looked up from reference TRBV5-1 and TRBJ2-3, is KAGVTQTPRYLIKTRGQQVTLSCSPISGHRSVSWYQQTPGQGLQFLFEYFSETQRNKGNFPGRFSGRQFSNSRSEMNVSTLELGDSALYLCASSLGLAGGSSTDTQYFGPGTRLTVL.

The chain's CDR3 is CASSPGTVSSPLHF. CDR3 coding DNA: TGTGCCAGCAGCCCCGGGACAGTGAGTTCACCCCTCCACTTT. This chain joins TRBV7-2 and TRBJ1-6; 7 nucleotides line up with TRBD1. The trim removed 5 bases at V and 9 bases at J, leaving 7 bases unmatched. The CDR3 has 14 residues. Germline CDR1 reads SGHTA; CDR2 reads FQGNSA.

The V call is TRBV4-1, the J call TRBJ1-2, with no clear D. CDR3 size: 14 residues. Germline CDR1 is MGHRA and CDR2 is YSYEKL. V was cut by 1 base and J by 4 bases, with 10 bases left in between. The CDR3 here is CASSQGGAFYGYTF. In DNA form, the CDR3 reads TGCGCCAGCAGCCAAGGGGGAGCCTTCTATGGCTACACCTTC.

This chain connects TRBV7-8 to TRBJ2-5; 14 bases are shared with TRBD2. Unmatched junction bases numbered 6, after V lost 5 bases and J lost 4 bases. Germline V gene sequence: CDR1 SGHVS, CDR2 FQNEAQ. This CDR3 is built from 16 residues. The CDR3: CASSQGLAGAGETQYF. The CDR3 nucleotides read TGTGCCAGCAGCCAGGGACTAGCGGGGGCGGGAGAGACCCAGTACTTC.

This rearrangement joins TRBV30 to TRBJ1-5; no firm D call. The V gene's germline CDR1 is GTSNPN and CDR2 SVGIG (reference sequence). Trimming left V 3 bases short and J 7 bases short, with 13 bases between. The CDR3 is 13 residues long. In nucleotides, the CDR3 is TGTGCCTGGAGCGCGGCTTCGTGGCAGCCCCAGCATTTT. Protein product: CAWSAASWQPQHF.

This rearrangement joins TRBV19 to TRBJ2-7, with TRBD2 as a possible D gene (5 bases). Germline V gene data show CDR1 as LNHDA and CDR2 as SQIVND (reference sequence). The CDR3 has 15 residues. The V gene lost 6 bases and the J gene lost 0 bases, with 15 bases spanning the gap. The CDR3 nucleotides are TGTGCCAGTAGACCCCAAGCCGGAGGCTCCTACGAGCAGTACTTC. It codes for CASRPQAGGSYEQYF.

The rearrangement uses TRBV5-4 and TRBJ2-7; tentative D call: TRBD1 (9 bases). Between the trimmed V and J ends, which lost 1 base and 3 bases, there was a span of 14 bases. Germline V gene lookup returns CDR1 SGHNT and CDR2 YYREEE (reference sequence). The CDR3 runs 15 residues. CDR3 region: CASSLRGGQGYEQYF. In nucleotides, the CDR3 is TGTGCCAGCAGCTTGCGGGGGGGACAGGGCTACGAGCAGTACTTC. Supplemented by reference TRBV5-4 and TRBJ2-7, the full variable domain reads ETGVTQSPTHLIKTRGQQVTLRCSSQSGHNTVSWYQQALGQGPQFIFQYYREEENGRGNFPPRFSGLQFPNYSSELNVNALELDDSALYLCASSLRGGQGYEQYFGPGTRLTVT.